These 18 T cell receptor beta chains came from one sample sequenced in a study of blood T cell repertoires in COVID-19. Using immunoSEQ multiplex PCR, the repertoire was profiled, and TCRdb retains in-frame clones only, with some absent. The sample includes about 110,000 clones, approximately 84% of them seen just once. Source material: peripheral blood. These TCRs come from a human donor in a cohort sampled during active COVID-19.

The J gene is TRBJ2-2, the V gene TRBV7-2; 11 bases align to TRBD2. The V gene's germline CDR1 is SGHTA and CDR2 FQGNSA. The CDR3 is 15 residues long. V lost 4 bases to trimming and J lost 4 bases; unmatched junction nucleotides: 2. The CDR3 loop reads CASSYSGGATGELFF. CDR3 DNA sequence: TGTGCCAGCAGCTATAGCGGGGGGGCCACCGGGGAGCTGTTTTTT.

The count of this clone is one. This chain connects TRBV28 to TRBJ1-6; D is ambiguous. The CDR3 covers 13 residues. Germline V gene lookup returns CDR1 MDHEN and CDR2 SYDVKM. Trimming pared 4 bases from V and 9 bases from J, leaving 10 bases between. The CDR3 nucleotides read TGTGCCAGCAGTTCTCTGGCGGGTTCACCCCTCCACTTT. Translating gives CASSSLAGSPLHF.

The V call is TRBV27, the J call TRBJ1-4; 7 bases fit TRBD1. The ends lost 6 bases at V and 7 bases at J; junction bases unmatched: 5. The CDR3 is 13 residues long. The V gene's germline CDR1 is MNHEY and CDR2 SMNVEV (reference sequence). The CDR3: CASSRQGGEKLFF. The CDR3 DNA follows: TGTGCCAGCAGCAGACAGGGAGGTGAAAAACTGTTTTTT.

This CDR3 is CSARPGGNTEAFF. The CDR3 nucleotides are TGCAGCGCCCGACCAGGGGGGAACACTGAAGCTTTCTTT. This rearrangement joins TRBV29-1 to TRBJ1-1, with 7 bases aligning to TRBD1. The V gene end was trimmed by 7 bases and the J gene end by 1 base; junction bases not matched to a gene: 6. The length of the CDR3 is 13 residues. Germline CDR1 reads SQVTM; CDR2 reads ANQGSEA.

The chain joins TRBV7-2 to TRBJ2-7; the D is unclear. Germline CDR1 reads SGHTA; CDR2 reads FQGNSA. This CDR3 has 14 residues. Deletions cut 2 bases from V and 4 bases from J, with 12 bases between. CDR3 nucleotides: TGTGCCAGCAGCTTAAGAACAGATTATTACGAGCAGTACTTC. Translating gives CASSLRTDYYEQYF.

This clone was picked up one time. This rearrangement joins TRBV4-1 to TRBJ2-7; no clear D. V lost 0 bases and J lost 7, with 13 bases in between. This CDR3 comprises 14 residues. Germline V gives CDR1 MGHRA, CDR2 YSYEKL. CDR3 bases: TGCGCCAGCAGCCAAGACCCCCAACCCGGGGAGCAGTACTTC. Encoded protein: CASSQDPQPGEQYF.

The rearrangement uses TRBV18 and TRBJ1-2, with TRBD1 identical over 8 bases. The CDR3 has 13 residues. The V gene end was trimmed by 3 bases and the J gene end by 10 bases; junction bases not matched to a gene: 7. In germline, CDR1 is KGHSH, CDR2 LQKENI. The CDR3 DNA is TGTGCCAGCTCACCGGGACAGGACGTCGACTACACCTTC. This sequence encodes CASSPGQDVDYTF.

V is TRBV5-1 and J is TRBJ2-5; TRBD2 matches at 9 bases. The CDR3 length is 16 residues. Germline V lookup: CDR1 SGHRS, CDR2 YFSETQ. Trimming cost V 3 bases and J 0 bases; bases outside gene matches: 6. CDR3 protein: CASSSQAGGDQETQYF. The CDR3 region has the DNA TGCGCCAGCAGCTCCCAAGCGGGGGGCGACCAAGAGACCCAGTACTTC.

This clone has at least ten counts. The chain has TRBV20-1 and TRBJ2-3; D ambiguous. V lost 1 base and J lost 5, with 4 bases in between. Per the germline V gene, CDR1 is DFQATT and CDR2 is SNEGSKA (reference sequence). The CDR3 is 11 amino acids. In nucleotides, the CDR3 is TGCAGTGCTAGAGCGGGAGATACGCAGTATTTT. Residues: CSARAGDTQYF.

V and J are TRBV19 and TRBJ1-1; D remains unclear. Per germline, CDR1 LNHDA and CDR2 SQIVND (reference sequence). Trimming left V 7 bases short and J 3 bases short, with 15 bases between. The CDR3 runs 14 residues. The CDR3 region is CASNWRAGYTEAFF. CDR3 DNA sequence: TGTGCCAGTAACTGGCGGGCCGGATACACTGAAGCTTTCTTT.

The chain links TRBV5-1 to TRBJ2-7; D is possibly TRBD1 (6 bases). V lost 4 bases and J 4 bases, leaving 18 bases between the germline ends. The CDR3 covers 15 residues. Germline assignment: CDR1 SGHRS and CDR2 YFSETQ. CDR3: CASSVADGTRYEQYF. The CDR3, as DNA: TGCGCCAGCAGCGTCGCTGACGGGACAAGGTACGAGCAGTACTTC.

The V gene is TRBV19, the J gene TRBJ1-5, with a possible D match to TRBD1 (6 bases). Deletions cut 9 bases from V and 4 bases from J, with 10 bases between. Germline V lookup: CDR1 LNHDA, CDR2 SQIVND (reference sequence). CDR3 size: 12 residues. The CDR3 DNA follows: TGTGCCAGCGGGACAATAAATCAGCCCCAGCATTTT. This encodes CASGTINQPQHF.

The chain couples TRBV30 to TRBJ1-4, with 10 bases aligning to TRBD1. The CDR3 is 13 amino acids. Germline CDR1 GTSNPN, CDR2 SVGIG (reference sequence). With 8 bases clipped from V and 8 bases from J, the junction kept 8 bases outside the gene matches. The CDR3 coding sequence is TGTGCCAGTACCGGGACAGGGGAAGAAAAACTGTTTTTT. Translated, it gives CASTGTGEEKLFF. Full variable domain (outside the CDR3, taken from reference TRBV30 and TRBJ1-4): SQTIHQWPATLVQPVGSPLSLECTVEGTSNPNLYWYRQAAGRGLQLLFYSVGIGQISSEVPQNLSASRPQDRQFILSSKKLLLSDSGFYLCASTGTGEEKLFFGSGTQLSVL.

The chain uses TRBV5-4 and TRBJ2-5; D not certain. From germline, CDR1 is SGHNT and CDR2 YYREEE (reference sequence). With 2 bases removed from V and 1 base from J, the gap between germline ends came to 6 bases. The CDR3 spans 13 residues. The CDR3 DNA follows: TGTGCCAGCAGCTTAACACCCCAAGAGACCCAGTACTTC. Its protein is CASSLTPQETQYF.

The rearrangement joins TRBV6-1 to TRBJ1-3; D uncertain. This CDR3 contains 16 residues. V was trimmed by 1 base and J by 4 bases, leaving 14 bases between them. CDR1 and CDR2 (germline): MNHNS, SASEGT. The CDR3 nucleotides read TGTGCCAGCAGTGAAGGGATGCAGCTAGTCGGAAACACCATATATTTT. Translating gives CASSEGMQLVGNTIYF.

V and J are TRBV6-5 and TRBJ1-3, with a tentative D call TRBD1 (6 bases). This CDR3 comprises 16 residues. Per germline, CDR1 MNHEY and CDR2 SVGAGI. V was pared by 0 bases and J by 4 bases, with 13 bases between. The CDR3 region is CASSYSNRAGGNTIYF. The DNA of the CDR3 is TGTGCCAGCAGTTACTCGAACAGGGCTGGAGGAAACACCATATATTTT.

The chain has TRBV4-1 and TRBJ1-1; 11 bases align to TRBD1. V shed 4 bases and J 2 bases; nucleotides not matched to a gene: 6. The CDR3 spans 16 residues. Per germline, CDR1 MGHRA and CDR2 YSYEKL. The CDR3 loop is CASSPGQGARNTEAFF. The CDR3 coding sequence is TGCGCCAGCAGCCCCGGACAGGGGGCAAGAAACACTGAAGCTTTCTTT.

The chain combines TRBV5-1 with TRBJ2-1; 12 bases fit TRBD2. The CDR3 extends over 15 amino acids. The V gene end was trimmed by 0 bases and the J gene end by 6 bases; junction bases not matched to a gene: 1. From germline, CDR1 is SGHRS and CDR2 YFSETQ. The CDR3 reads CASSLGLAGANEQFF. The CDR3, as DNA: TGCGCCAGCAGCTTGGGACTAGCGGGGGCCAATGAGCAGTTCTTC.